Below are 12 T cell receptor beta chains sequenced from a single sample in a study of tumor-infiltrating lymphocytes in primary liver carcinoma (dated by TCRdb to the late 2010s). RNA from unsorted whole blood was extracted with TRIzol reagent, and germline DNA was obtained with the DNeasy Blood & Tissue kit. Sequenced on an Illumina HiSeq 2500. Starting from roughly 500 ng total RNA, TCRbeta-specific cDNA was produced by reverse transcription with a constant-region primer and ProtoScript II reverse transcriptase. Construction of the TCRbeta libraries relied on three nested rounds of multiplex PCR, following a slightly modified ARM-PCR procedure. The first two PCR rounds used multiplex TRBV1-TRBV30 forward primers with a Cbeta reverse primer, each for about 11 cycles. TCRdb reran the public reads through fastp at Q25 and MiXCR, keeping productive beta chains. Entries that share a CDR3 protein sequence are merged under the most common genes and DNA. The sample contains 250,000 to 400,000 distinct CDR3 sequences, about 62% of them found a single time. The ten largest account for roughly 8.6% of the sample.

Material for sequencing was peripheral blood. The receptors derive from a man aged 40-49 years with primary liver carcinoma and hepatitis B virus infection.

This clonotype appeared a few times. The gene calls are TRBV28 and TRBJ1-5, with D unresolved. CDR1 MDHEN and CDR2 SYDVKM come from the germline V gene. The CDR3 extends over 12 amino acids. V lost 7 bases and J 4 bases, leaving 8 bases between the germline ends. CDR3 DNA: TGTGCCAGCACTACGGGGAATCAGCCCCAGCATTTT. It is translated as CASTTGNQPQHF.

This clonotype was observed once. V and J are TRBV5-4 and TRBJ2-5, with D perhaps matching TRBD2 (6 bases). V was cut by 0 bases and J by 4 bases, with 13 bases left in between. The germline gives CDR1 SGHNT, CDR2 YYREEE (reference sequence). There are 15 residues in the CDR3. Here the CDR3 DNA reads TGTGCCAGCAGCTTGGCGGCCCCGGGAGCAGAGACCCAGTACTTC. Translating gives CASSLAAPGAETQYF.

The V and J genes are TRBV29-1 and TRBJ2-1, with unresolved D. Germline V CDR1 and CDR2: SQVTM, ANQGSEA. The CDR3 spans 14 residues. With 4 bases removed from V and 3 bases from J, the gap between germline ends came to 13 bases. CDR3 loop: CSVALCENYNEQFF. Here the CDR3 DNA reads TGCAGCGTTGCCCTCTGTGAAAACTACAATGAGCAGTTCTTC.

The chain has TRBV29-1 and TRBJ2-1; D is possibly TRBD2 (6 bases). The CDR3 loop spans 12 amino acids. Trimming left V 3 bases short and J 13 bases short, with 16 bases between. Germline V lookup: CDR1 SQVTM, CDR2 ANQGSEA. CDR3 sequence: CSVEGGERDQFF. The CDR3, as DNA: TGCAGCGTTGAGGGGGGAGAGCGCGACCAGTTCTTC.

In this sample, this clonotype turned up a few times. The V gene is TRBV5-6, the J gene TRBJ2-1; D is tentatively TRBD1 or TRBD2 (5 bases each). CDR1 is SGHDT, CDR2 YYEEEE, per germline. CDR3 length equals 14 residues. The V gene lost 0 bases and the J gene lost 8 bases, with 12 bases spanning the gap. CDR3 region: CASSLGRGVDEQFF. The DNA of the CDR3 is TGTGCCAGCAGCTTGGGTCGAGGGGTGGATGAGCAGTTCTTC.

A remark on this clonotype: The junction shows a germline mismatch at one end, possibly a read error. The chain links TRBV7-9 to TRBJ2-7; possible D gene TRBD2, 6 bases. The CDR3 sequence is 16 residues long. Germline V gives CDR1 SEHNR, CDR2 FQNEAQ (reference sequence). This CDR3 is CVSSRGMTPSSYEQYF. CDR3 coding DNA: TGTGTCAGCAGCCGCGGGATGACTCCGAGCTCCTACGAGCAGTACTTC.

The rearrangement uses TRBV6-6 and TRBJ1-5; 7 bases are shared with TRBD1. Germline CDR1 MNHNY, CDR2 SVGAGI (reference sequence). The CDR3 runs to 17 residues. The CDR3 sequence is CVGSWVQGVDSNQPQHF. The CDR3 nucleotides read TGTGTCGGCAGTTGGGTTCAGGGGGTGGATAGCAATCAGCCCCAGCATTTT.

This clonotype was picked up many times. V is TRBV10-3 and J is TRBJ1-5, with 7 bases fitting TRBD1. V was pared by 2 bases and J by 16 bases, with 8 bases of the junction left unmatched. The germline CDR1 and CDR2 sequences are ENHRY and SYGVKD. The CDR3 has 12 residues. Written as DNA, the CDR3 is TGTGCCATCAGTGAGGGGGGACAGCCCAGCCATTTT. Translation gives CAISEGGQPSHF.

On this clonotype: One end of the junction does not line up with germline, which may come from a read error. The chain employs TRBV4-1 and TRBJ2-1, with TRBD1 matching 9 bases. CDR1 is MGHRA and CDR2 is YSYEKL in the germline V gene. The length of the CDR3 is 16 residues. CDR3 protein: CASSQVRDRALNEKFF. The CDR3 DNA follows: TGCGCCAGCAGCCAAGTCCGGGACAGGGCCCTCAATGAGAAGTTCTTC.

A note on this clonotype: A much larger clone lies a single base off, so this may be a read error. The rearrangement links TRBV6-2 or TRBV6-3 to TRBJ2-5, with a tentative D call TRBD2 (7 bases). Trimming cost V 4 bases and J 10 bases, with 25 bases left between them. Per the germline V gene, CDR1 is MNHEY and CDR2 is SVGEGT. This CDR3 has 16 residues. This CDR3 is CASSFGTPEKKRGQYF. The CDR3 bases are TGTGCCAGCAGTTTCGGGACACCCGAGAAAAAGCGGGGCCAGTACTTC.

The rearrangement uses TRBV6-2 or TRBV6-3 and TRBJ2-4; D ambiguous. CDR1 is MNHEY and CDR2 is SVGEGT in the germline V gene. This CDR3 region has 13 residues. The germline V and J ends were trimmed by 4 bases and 11 bases, with 15 bases remaining between them. The CDR3 loop is CASSSDTSDVQYF. In nucleotides, the CDR3 is TGTGCCAGCAGTTCTGACACGTCGGACGTTCAGTACTTC.

This clonotype has more than one count but fewer than ten. It may be a read error: a sequence one base away is much more abundant. The chain uses TRBV10-2 and TRBJ2-7; D call uncertain. Germline CDR1 WSHSY, CDR2 SAAADI. There are 14 residues in the CDR3. The DNA of the CDR3 is TGCGTCAGCAGTGAGTATCGGATGGGCTACGAGCAGTACTTC. Its protein is CVSSEYRMGYEQYF.